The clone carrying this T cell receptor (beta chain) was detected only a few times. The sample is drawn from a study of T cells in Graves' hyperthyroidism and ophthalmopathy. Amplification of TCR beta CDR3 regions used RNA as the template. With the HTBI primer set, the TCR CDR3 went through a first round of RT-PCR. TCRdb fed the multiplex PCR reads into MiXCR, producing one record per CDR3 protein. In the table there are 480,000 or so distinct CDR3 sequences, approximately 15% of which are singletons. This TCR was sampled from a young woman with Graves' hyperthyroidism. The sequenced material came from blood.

The CDR3 bases are TGCAGCGTCGGCATAGGGGATTACAATGAGCAGTTCTTC. Residues: CSVGIGDYNEQFF. The chain employs TRBV29-1 and TRBJ2-1; a weak D match, TRBD1 (5 bases). CDR1 and CDR2 from the germline V gene are SQVTM and ANQGSEA. Trimming shortened V by 6 bases and J by 4 bases, and 13 bases separated the two germline ends. CDR3 length: 13 amino acids.